These 13 T cell receptor beta chains share one sample of origin, sequenced in a study of cytomegalovirus exposure and HLA in healthy donors. The PCR had 60 Vbeta and 13 Jbeta primers. The data were produced by immunoSEQ multiplex PCR, yet TCRdb's version contains in-frame clones alone and is incomplete. The repertoire holds hundreds of thousands of clones, with 75% to 80% as singletons. Sequenced sample: PBMCs. The receptors derive from a man aged 18-30 years in good health and CMV-seronegative.

This chain uses TRBV30 with TRBJ2-1; D perhaps matches TRBD1 (5 bases). This CDR3 is 11 amino acids long. CDR1 and CDR2 (germline): GTSNPN, SVGIG (reference sequence). V shed 4 bases and J shed 8 bases, with 9 bases lying between them. CDR3 DNA sequence: TGTGCCTGGACCGCAGGGTATGAGCAGTTCTTC. This translates into CAWTAGYEQFF.

The rearrangement joins TRBV19 to TRBJ2-1; 7 positions agree with TRBD2. In germline, CDR1 is LNHDA, CDR2 SQIVND (reference sequence). V gave up 0 bases and J gave up 6 bases; unmatched junction bases: 2. This CDR3 contains 14 residues. Written as DNA, the CDR3 is TGTGCCAGTAGTATAGATAGCGGGCGCAATGAGCAGTTCTTC. The encoded protein is CASSIDSGRNEQFF.

This chain connects TRBV9 to TRBJ2-1; 10 nucleotides line up with TRBD2. Germline V gene sequence: CDR1 SGDLS, CDR2 YYNGEE. The CDR3 length is 19 residues. The ends lost 0 bases at V and 5 bases at J; junction bases unmatched: 14. The chain's CDR3 is CASSVATGYLAGVNNEQFF. The CDR3 DNA follows: TGTGCCAGCAGCGTAGCCACCGGTTATCTAGCGGGGGTGAACAATGAGCAGTTCTTC.

V is TRBV9 and J is TRBJ2-2; 7 bases align to TRBD1. The CDR3 contains 15 residues. Trimming cost V 4 bases and J 3 bases; bases outside gene matches: 6. Germline lookup yields CDR1 SGDLS and CDR2 YYNGEE. The chain's CDR3 is CASSSRDSYTGELFF. The CDR3 region has the DNA TGTGCCAGCAGCTCCCGGGACAGCTACACCGGGGAGCTGTTTTTT. Filled out from reference TRBV9 and TRBJ2-2, the complete variable domain reads DSGVTQTPKHLITATGQRVTLRCSPRSGDLSVYWYQQSLDQGLQFLIQYYNGEERAKGNILERFSAQQFPDLHSELNLSSLELGDSALYFCASSSRDSYTGELFFGEGSRLTVL.

This clone has a single count. V and J are TRBV28 and TRBJ1-1; no reliable D call. Per the germline V gene, CDR1 is MDHEN and CDR2 is SYDVKM. The CDR3 runs to 12 residues. V was cut by 7 bases and J by 1 base, with 7 bases left in between. For the CDR3, the DNA is TGTGCCAGCAAGGACTGGAACACTGAAGCTTTCTTT. This translates into CASKDWNTEAFF.

CDR3 DNA: TGTGCCAGCAGTGGACTAGCGGCTAGCACAGATACGCAGTATTTT. It translates to CASSGLAASTDTQYF. The chain is built from TRBV11-3 and TRBJ2-3; the match to TRBD2 covers 10 bases. Germline V gene data show CDR1 as SGHNT and CDR2 as YENEEA. With 6 bases clipped from V and 0 bases from J, the junction kept 3 bases outside the gene matches. This CDR3 has 15 amino acids. The full variable domain, with the rest looked up from reference TRBV11-3 and TRBJ2-3, is EAGVVQSPRYKIIEKKQPVAFWCNPISGHNTLYWYLQNLGQGPELLIRYENEEAVDDSQLPKDRFSAERLKGVDSTLKIQPAELGDSAVYLCASSGLAASTDTQYFGPGTRLTVL.

The rearrangement joins TRBV6-4 to TRBJ2-1, with 12 bases lining up with TRBD1. The V gene end was trimmed by 4 bases and the J gene end by 8 bases; junction bases not matched to a gene: 6. The CDR3 is made up of 15 amino acids. Germline loops: CDR1 MRHNA, CDR2 SNTAGT. The CDR3 is CASSAGTGGIDEQFF. As DNA, the CDR3 is TGTGCCAGCAGTGCCGGGACAGGGGGCATCGATGAGCAGTTCTTC.

The chain carries TRBV6-4 and TRBJ1-5; TRBD1 aligns across 10 bases. The CDR3 has 19 residues. Germline CDR1 reads MRHNA; CDR2 reads SNTAGT. The J segment lost 4 bases and the V segment lost 6 bases, leaving 18 bases of the junction unmatched. The CDR3 spells CASRPGTGAPGRPNQPQHF. The DNA of the CDR3 is TGTGCCAGCAGACCCGGGACAGGGGCACCCGGGAGGCCGAATCAGCCCCAGCATTTT.

The chain recombines TRBV7-9 with TRBJ1-1, with TRBD1 matching 10 bases. CDR1 SEHNR and CDR2 FQNEAQ come from the germline V gene (reference sequence). V trimming: 5 bases; J trimming: 1 base; junction bases outside the gene matches: 4. This CDR3 is 15 amino acids long. The CDR3 nucleotides are TGTGCCAGCAGCCCCTGGACAGGGGGGAACACTGAAGCTTTCTTT. Translating it yields CASSPWTGGNTEAFF. Complete variable domain (other parts from reference TRBV7-9 and TRBJ1-1): DTGVSQNPRHKITKRGQNVTFRCDPISEHNRLYWYRQTLGQGPEFLTYFQNEAQLEKSRLLSDRFSAERPKGSFSTLEIQRTEQGDSAMYLCASSPWTGGNTEAFFGQGTRLTVV.

V usage is TRBV4-3 and J usage is TRBJ2-7; no clear D gene. The ends were cut back, 3 bases at V and 3 bases at J, with 9 bases in the middle. Germline V CDR1 and CDR2: LGHNA, YSLEER. This CDR3 spans 13 amino acids. CDR3 region: CASSQGRYYEQYF. The CDR3 DNA sequence: TGCGCCAGCAGCCAGGGCCGGTACTACGAGCAGTACTTC.

The rearrangement uses TRBV7-6 and TRBJ1-1; TRBD1 matches at 8 bases. The CDR3 has 16 residues. Germline values: CDR1 SGHVS, CDR2 FNYEAQ. V shed 5 bases and J 4 bases; nucleotides not matched to a gene: 12. The CDR3 DNA reads as TGTGCCAGCAGCACTGGACAGGGCGCGGAGTTCACTGAAGCTTTCTTT. As protein: CASSTGQGAEFTEAFF.

This chain joins TRBV5-4 and TRBJ1-3; tentative D call: TRBD1 (6 bases). With 0 bases removed from V and 0 bases from J, the gap between germline ends came to 13 bases. The CDR3 is made up of 17 amino acids. Germline lookup yields CDR1 SGHNT and CDR2 YYREEE (reference sequence). The CDR3: CASSLGGGSISGNTIYF. The CDR3 bases are TGTGCCAGCAGCTTGGGCGGGGGCTCGATCTCTGGAAACACCATATATTTT.

The chain has TRBV19 and TRBJ1-4; D possibly corresponds to TRBD1 (5 bases). The V gene lost 7 bases and the J gene lost 4 bases, with 13 bases spanning the gap. Germline V gene sequence: CDR1 LNHDA, CDR2 SQIVND (reference sequence). The CDR3 totals 14 residues. CDR3 residues: CASNQRGLNEKLFF. The CDR3 DNA sequence: TGTGCCAGTAATCAGCGGGGCCTTAATGAAAAACTGTTTTTT.